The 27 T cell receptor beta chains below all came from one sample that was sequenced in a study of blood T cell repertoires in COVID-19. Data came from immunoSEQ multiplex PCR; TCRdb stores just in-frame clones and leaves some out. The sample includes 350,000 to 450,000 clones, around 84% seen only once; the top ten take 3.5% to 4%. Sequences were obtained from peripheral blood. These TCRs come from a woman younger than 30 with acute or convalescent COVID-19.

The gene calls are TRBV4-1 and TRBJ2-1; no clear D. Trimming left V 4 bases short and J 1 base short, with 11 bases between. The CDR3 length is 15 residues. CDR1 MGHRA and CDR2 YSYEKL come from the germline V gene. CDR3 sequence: CASSRESGSYNEQFF. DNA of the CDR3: TGCGCCAGCAGCCGAGAATCGGGTTCCTACAATGAGCAGTTCTTC.

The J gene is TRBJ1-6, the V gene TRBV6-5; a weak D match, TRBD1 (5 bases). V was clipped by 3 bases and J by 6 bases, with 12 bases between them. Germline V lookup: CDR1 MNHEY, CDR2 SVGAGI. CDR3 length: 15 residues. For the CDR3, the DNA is TGTGCCAGCAGTTATTTAAGGAGGGGTAATTCACCCCTCCACTTT. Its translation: CASSYLRRGNSPLHF.

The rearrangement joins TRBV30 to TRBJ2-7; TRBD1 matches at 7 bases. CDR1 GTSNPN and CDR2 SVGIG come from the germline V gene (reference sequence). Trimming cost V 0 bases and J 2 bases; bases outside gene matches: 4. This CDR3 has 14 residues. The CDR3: CAWSVQQGPYEQYF. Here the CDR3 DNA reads TGTGCCTGGAGTGTACAACAGGGGCCCTACGAGCAGTACTTC.

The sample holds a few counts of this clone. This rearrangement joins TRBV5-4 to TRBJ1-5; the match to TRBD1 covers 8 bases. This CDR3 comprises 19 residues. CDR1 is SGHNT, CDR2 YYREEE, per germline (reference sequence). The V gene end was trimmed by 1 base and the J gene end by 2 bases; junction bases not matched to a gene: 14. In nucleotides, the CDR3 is TGTGCCAGCAGCTTGAGGGGGGCAGGGGGCTCACCGGGCAATCAGCCCCAGCATTTT. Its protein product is CASSLRGAGGSPGNQPQHF.

CDR3 sequence (DNA): TGTGCCAGCAGTTCGAGGGCAAGCTCCTATAATTCACCCCTCCACTTT. As protein: CASSSRASSYNSPLHF. This chain uses TRBV28 with TRBJ1-6; no clear D gene. V lost 4 bases to trimming and J lost 0 bases, with 10 bases between them. The length of the CDR3 is 16 residues. Germline CDR1 is MDHEN and CDR2 is SYDVKM.

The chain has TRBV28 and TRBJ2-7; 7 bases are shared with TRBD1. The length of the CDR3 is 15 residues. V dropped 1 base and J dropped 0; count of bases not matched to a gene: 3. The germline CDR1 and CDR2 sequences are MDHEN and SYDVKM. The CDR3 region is CASSLFRDSSYEQYF. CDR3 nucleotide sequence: TGTGCCAGCAGTTTATTTCGGGACAGCTCCTACGAGCAGTACTTC.

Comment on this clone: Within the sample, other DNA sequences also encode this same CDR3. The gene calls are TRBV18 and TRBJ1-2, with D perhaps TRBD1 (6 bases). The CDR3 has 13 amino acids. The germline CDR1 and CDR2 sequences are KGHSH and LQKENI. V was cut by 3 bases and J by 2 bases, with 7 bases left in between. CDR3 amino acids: CASSPGQNYGYTF. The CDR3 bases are TGTGCCAGCTCACCTGGACAGAACTATGGCTACACCTTC. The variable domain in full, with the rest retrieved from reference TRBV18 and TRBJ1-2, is NAGVMQNPRHLVRRRGQEARLRCSPMKGHSHVYWYRQLPEEGLKFMVYLQKENIIDESGMPKERFSAEFPKEGPSILRIQQVVRGDSAAYFCASSPGQNYGYTFGSGTRLTVV.

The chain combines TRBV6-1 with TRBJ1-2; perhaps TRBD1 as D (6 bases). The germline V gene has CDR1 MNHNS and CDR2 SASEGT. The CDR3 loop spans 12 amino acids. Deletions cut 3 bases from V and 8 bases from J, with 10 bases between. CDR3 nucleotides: TGTGCCAGCAGTGACACCAGGGGCGGCTACACCTTC. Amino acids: CASSDTRGGYTF.

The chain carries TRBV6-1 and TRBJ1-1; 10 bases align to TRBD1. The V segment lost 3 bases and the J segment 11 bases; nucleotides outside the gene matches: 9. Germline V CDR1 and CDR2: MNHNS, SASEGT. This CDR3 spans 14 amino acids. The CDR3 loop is CASSDGTGAISAFF. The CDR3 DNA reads TGTGCCAGCAGTGACGGGACAGGGGCTATTTCGGCTTTCTTT.

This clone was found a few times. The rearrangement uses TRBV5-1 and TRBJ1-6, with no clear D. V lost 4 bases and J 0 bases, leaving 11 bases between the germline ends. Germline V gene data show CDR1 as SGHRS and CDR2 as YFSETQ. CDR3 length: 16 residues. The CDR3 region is CASSQEQSSYNSPLHF. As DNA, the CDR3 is TGCGCCAGCAGCCAGGAACAGAGCTCCTATAATTCACCCCTCCACTTT.

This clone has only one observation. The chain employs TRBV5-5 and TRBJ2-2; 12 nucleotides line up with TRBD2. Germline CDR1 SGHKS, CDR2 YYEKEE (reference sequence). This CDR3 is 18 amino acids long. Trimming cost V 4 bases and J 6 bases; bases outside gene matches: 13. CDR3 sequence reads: CASSKTSGSSRGPGELFF. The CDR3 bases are TGTGCCAGCAGCAAGACTAGCGGGAGCAGCCGGGGTCCCGGGGAGCTGTTTTTT.

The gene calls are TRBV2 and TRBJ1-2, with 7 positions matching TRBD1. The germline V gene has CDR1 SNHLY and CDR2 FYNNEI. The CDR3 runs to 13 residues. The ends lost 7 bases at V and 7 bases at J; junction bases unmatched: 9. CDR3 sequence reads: CASIVERGPGYTF. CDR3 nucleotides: TGTGCCAGCATAGTTGAGAGGGGGCCTGGCTACACCTTC.

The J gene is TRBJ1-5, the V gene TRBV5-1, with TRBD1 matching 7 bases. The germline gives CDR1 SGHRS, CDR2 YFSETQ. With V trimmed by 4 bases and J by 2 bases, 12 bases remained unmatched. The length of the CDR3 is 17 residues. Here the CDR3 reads CASSPQGGAEGNQPQHF. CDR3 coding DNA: TGCGCCAGCAGCCCTCAGGGGGGCGCTGAGGGCAATCAGCCCCAGCATTTT.

CDR3 residues: CASSQFHTSGNTIYF. The DNA of the CDR3 is TGCGCCAGCAGCCAATTTCACACCTCTGGAAACACCATATATTTT. The chain recombines TRBV4-1 with TRBJ1-3, with D unresolved. CDR3 length equals 15 residues. V lost 2 bases and J 0 bases, leaving 8 bases between the germline ends. In germline, CDR1 is MGHRA, CDR2 YSYEKL.

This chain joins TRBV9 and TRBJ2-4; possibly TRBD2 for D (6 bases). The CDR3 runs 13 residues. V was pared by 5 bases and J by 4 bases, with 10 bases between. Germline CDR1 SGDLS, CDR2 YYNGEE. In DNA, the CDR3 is TGTGCCAGCAGGGGGGGACCGAAAAACATTCAGTACTTC. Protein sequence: CASRGGPKNIQYF.

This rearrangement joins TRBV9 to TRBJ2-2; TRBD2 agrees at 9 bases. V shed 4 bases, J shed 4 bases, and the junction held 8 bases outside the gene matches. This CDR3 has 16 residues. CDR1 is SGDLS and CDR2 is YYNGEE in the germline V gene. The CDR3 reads CASSPLAGSSTGELFF. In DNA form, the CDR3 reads TGTGCCAGCAGCCCCCTAGCGGGGTCGAGCACCGGGGAGCTGTTTTTT.

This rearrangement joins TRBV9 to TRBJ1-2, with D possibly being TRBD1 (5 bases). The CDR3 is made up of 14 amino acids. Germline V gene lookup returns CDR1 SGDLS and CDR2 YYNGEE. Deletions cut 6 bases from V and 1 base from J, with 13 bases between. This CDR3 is CASTRQNNNYGYTF. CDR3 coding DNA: TGTGCCAGCACCAGACAGAATAATAACTATGGCTACACCTTC.

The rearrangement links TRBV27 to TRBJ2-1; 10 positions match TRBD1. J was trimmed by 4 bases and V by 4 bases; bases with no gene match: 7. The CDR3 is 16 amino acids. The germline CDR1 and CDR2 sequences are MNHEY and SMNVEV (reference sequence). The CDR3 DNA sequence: TGTGCCAGCAGTTCCCGGGACAGGGGAGGGTACAATGAGCAGTTCTTC. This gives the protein CASSSRDRGGYNEQFF.

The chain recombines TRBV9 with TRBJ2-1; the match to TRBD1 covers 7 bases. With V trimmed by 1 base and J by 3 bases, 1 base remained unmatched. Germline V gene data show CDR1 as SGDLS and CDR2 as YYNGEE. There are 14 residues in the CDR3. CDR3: CASSVTGDYNEQFF. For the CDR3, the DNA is TGTGCCAGCAGCGTAACAGGGGACTACAATGAGCAGTTCTTC.

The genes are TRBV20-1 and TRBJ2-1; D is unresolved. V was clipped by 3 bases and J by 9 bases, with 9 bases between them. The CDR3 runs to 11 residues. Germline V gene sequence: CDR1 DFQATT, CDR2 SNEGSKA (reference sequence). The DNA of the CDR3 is TGCAGTGCTAGTCCAGATTTTGAGCAGTTCTTC. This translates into CSASPDFEQFF.

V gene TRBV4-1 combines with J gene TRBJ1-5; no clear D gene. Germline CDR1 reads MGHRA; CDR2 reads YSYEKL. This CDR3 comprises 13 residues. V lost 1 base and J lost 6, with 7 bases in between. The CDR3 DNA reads TGCGCCAGCAGCCAAGGAGCGGCTCAGCCCCAGCATTTT. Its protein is CASSQGAAQPQHF.

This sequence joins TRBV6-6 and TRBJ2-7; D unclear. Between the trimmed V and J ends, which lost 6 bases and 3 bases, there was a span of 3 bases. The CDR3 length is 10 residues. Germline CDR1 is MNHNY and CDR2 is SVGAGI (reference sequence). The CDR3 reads CASSLYEQYF. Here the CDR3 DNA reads TGTGCCAGCAGCCTCTACGAGCAGTACTTC.

The CDR3 coding sequence is TGTGCCAGCAGCCCGGACAGGGATGGAGAGACCCAGTACTTC. Translating gives CASSPDRDGETQYF. The rearrangement links TRBV4-2 to TRBJ2-5; TRBD1 aligns across 8 bases. The CDR3 covers 14 residues. CDR1 LGHNA and CDR2 YNFKEQ come from the germline V gene. J gave up 4 bases and V 4 bases, and 5 bases lay outside the gene matches.

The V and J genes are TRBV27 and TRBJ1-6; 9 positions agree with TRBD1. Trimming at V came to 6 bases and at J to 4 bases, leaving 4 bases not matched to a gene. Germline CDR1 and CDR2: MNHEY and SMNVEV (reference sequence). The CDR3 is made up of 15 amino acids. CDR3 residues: CASRETGGYNSPLHF. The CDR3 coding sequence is TGTGCCAGCAGAGAGACAGGGGGGTATAATTCACCCCTCCACTTT.

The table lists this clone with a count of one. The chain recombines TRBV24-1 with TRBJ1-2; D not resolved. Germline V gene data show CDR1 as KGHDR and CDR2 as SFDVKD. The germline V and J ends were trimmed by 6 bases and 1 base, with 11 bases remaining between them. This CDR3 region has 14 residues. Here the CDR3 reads CATSSTGFNYGYTF. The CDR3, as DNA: TGTGCCACCAGTTCGACTGGGTTTAACTATGGCTACACCTTC.

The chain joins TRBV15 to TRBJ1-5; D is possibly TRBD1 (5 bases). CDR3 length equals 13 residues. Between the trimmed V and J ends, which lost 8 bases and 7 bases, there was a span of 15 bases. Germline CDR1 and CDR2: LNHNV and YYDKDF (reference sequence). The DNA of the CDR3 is TGTGCCACCGCCATGGGGCAGGGACAGCCCCAGCATTTT. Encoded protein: CATAMGQGQPQHF.

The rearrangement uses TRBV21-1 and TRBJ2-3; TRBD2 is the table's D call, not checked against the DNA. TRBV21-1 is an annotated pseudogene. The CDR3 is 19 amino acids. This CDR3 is CASSKASQRRGRTTDTQYF. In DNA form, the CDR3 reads TGTGCCAGCAGCAAAGCGAGCCAGCGGCGGGGAAGAACCACAGATACGCAGTATTTT.